The T cell receptor (beta chain) described here comes from a study of shared clonotypes between healthy human individuals. Sequencing was performed with immunoSEQ multiplex PCR; in TCRdb, only in-frame clones are kept and a portion is missing. The data hold 600,000 to 700,000 clones, with about 80% observed a single time. Study-level points and caveats: Deeper or shallower sequencing was expected to change how clonotypes are shared among donors.

Concerning this clone itself: Its antigen remains unknown.

Germline V gene data show CDR1 as SEHNR and CDR2 as FQNEAQ (reference sequence). Trimming pared 5 bases from V and 2 bases from J, leaving 13 bases between. The CDR3 contains 14 residues. The chain is built from TRBV7-9 and TRBJ2-7; D perhaps matches TRBD2 (6 bases). What was sequenced was memory CD4+ T cells sorted from blood. Indicated subset: CD45RA-negative fraction. The sequence came from a woman under 40 in good health. CDR3 nucleotide sequence: TGTGCCAGCAGCCGGGGACTCCAAACCTACGAGCAGTACTTC. The encoded protein is CASSRGLQTYEQYF.